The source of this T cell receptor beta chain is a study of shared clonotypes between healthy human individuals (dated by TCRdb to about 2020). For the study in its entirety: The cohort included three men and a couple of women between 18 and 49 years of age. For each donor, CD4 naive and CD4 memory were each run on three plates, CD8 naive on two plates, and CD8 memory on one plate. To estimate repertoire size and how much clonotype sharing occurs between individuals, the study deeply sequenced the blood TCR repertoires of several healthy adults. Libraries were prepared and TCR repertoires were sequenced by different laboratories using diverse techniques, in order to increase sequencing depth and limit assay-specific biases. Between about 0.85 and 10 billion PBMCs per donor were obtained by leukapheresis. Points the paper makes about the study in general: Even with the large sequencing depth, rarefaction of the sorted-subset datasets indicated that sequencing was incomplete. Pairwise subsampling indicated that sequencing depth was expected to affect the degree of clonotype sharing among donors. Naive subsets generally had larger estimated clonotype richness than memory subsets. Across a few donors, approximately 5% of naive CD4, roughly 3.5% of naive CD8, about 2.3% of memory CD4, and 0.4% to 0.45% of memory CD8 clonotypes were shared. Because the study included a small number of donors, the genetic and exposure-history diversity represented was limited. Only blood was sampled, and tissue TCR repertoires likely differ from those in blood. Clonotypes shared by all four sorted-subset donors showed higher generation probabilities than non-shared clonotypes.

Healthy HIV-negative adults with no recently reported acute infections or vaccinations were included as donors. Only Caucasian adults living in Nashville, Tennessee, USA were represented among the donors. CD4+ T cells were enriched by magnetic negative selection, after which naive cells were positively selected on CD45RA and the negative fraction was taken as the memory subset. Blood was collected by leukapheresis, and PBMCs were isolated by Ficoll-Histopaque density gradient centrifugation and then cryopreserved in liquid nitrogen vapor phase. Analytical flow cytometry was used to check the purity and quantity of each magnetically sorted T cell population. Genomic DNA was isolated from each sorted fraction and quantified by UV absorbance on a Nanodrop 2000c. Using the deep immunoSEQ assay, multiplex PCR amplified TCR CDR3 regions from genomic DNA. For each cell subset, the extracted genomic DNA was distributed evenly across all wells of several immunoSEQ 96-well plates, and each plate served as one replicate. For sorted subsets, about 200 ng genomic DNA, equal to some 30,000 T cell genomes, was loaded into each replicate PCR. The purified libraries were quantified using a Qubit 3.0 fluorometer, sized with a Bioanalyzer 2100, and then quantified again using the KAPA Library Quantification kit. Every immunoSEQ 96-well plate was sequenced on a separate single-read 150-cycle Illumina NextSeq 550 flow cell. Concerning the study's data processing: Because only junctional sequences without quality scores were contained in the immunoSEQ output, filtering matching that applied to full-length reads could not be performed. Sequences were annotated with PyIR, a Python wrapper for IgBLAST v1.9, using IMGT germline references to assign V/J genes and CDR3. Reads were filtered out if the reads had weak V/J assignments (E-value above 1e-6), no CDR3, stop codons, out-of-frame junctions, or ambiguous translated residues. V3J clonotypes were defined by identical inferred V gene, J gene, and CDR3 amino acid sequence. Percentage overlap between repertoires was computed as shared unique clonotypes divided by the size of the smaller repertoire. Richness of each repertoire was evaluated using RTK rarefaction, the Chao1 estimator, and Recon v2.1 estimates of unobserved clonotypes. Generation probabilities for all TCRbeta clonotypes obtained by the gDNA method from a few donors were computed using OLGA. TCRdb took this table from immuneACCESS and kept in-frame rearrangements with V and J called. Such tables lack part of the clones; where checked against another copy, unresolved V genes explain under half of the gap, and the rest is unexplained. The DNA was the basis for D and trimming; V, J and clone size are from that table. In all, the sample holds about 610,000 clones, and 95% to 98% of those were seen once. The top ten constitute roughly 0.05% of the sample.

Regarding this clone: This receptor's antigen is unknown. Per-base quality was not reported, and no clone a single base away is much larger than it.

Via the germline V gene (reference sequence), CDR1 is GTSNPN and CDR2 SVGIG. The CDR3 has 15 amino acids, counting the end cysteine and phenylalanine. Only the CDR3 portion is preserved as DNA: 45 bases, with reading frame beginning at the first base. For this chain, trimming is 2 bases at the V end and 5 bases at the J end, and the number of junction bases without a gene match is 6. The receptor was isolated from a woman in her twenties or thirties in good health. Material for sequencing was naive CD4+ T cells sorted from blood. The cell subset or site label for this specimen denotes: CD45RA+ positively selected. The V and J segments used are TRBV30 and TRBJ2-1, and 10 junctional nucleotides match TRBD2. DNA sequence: TGTGCCTGGAGTAGGCTAGCGGGAGTACACAATGAGCAGTTCTTC. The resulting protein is CAWSRLAGVHNEQFF.